Shown below are 13 T cell receptor beta chains from a single sample sequenced in a study of T cells in Graves' hyperthyroidism and ophthalmopathy (dated by TCRdb to between 2017 and 2020). Library preparation used multiplex PCR. The reads were generated on an Illumina HiSeq 2000. TCR beta CDR3 regions were amplified from RNA transcripts. The first round of RT-PCR for the TCR CDR3 was performed with the HTBI primer set and the Qiagen OneStep RT-PCR kit. TCRdb took the public reads, trimmed them with fastp at Q25, ran MiXCR for clone calling and kept in-frame beta chains. Every CDR3 protein is listed once, alongside the most common genes and DNA of its rows. This sample holds hundreds of thousands of distinct CDR3 sequences; under 15% were observed only once. The top ten constitute 4% to 5.5% of the sample. Source material: blood. These receptors all stem from a woman aged 35 to 49 with Graves' ophthalmopathy.

The V call is TRBV19, the J call TRBJ2-7; no firm D call. Per the germline V gene, CDR1 is LNHDA and CDR2 is SQIVND (reference sequence). This CDR3 has 13 residues. The V end lost 2 bases, the J end lost 1 base, and 6 bases lay between the germline ends. This chain's CDR3 is CASSITISYEQYF. In DNA, the CDR3 is TGTGCCAGTAGTATAACGATTTCCTACGAGCAGTACTTC.

CDR3 in amino acids: CASSLFRGQVGYEQYF. Here the CDR3 DNA reads TGTGCCAGCAGTTTATTTCGGGGACAGGTGGGCTACGAGCAGTACTTC. V and J are TRBV28 and TRBJ2-7, with 8 positions matching TRBD1. With 1 base clipped from V and 3 bases from J, the junction kept 8 bases outside the gene matches. The CDR3 has 16 residues. Germline V gene sequence: CDR1 MDHEN, CDR2 SYDVKM. The full variable domain, rest sourced from reference TRBV28 and TRBJ2-7, is DVKVTQSSRYLVKRTGEKVFLECVQDMDHENMFWYRQDPGLGLRLIYFSYDVKMKEKGDIPEGYSVSREKKERFSLILESASTNQTSMYLCASSLFRGQVGYEQYFGPGTRLTVT.

This clonotype was observed many times. The chain links TRBV12-3 or TRBV12-4 to TRBJ2-7; the match to TRBD1 covers 7 bases. CDR3 size: 15 residues. Trimming at V came to 5 bases and at J to 2 bases, leaving 9 bases not matched to a gene. CDR3 region: CASSPPGTDAYEQYF. The DNA of the CDR3 is TGTGCCAGCAGTCCTCCCGGGACAGATGCCTACGAGCAGTACTTC.

There are many counts of this clonotype. The chain recombines TRBV2 with TRBJ1-5; D gene ambiguous. Germline-derived CDR1 and CDR2 are SNHLY and FYNNEI. The CDR3 extends over 14 amino acids. V shed 2 bases and J shed 3 bases, with 8 bases lying between them. CDR3 bases: TGTGCCAGCAGTGAACTAACAGTCAATCAGCCCCAGCATTTT. It specifies CASSELTVNQPQHF.

This clonotype was detected many times. This chain joins TRBV29-1 and TRBJ2-7; no definite D call. Germline lookup yields CDR1 SQVTM and CDR2 ANQGSEA. This CDR3 spans 12 amino acids. The V end was cut by 7 bases, the J end by 6 bases, with 16 bases between. CDR3: CSAGYSEREQYF. The CDR3 DNA reads TGCAGCGCCGGGTACAGCGAGCGCGAGCAGTACTTC.

This clonotype was counted ten times or more. The chain couples TRBV6-5 to TRBJ1-1; no reliable D call. Germline-derived CDR1 and CDR2 are MNHEY and SVGAGI. This CDR3 has 15 amino acids. Trimming removed 0 bases at V and 3 bases at J, with 11 bases between. This CDR3 reads CASSYSPKLYTEAFF. The DNA for the CDR3 is TGTGCCAGCAGTTACTCCCCGAAGTTGTACACTGAAGCTTTCTTT.

This clonotype was detected ten times or more. The chain has TRBV27 and TRBJ2-1; TRBD1 or TRBD2 may be the D gene (5 bases each). V was shortened by 5 bases and J by 9 bases, with 17 bases between the two germline ends. The CDR3 runs to 14 residues. Per germline, CDR1 MNHEY and CDR2 SMNVEV (reference sequence). The DNA of the CDR3 is TGTGCCAGCAGTCCTTTGGGACGAGGGGTTGAGCAGTTCTTC. Translated, it gives CASSPLGRGVEQFF.

This clonotype was recorded at least ten times. J is TRBJ1-3 and V is TRBV19; no clear D gene. V lost 5 bases to trimming and J lost 0 bases, with 5 bases between them. The length of the CDR3 is 13 residues. CDR1 is LNHDA and CDR2 is SQIVND in the germline V gene (reference sequence). The CDR3: CASSPNSGNTIYF. The CDR3 coding sequence is TGTGCCAGTAGTCCGAACTCTGGAAACACCATATATTTT.

V and J are TRBV6-1 and TRBJ1-4, with D uncertain. With 2 bases removed from V and 10 bases from J, the gap between germline ends came to 17 bases. Germline V CDR1 and CDR2: MNHNS, SASEGT. CDR3 length: 15 residues. CDR3 nucleotide sequence: TGTGCCAGCAGTGAACGCGGGCCCCCTGAGGGAAAACTGTTTTTT. Translating gives CASSERGPPEGKLFF.

This clonotype was detected many times. The chain links TRBV11-3 to TRBJ2-1; 7 nucleotides align to TRBD1. The V segment lost 5 bases and the J segment 9 bases; nucleotides outside the gene matches: 10. The CDR3 has 14 amino acids. The germline V gene has CDR1 SGHNT and CDR2 YENEEA. CDR3 in DNA: TGTGCCAGCAGCCCCCGGGACAGTTCACCTGAGCAGTTCTTC. It encodes CASSPRDSSPEQFF. Complete variable domain (other parts from reference TRBV11-3 and TRBJ2-1): EAGVVQSPRYKIIEKKQPVAFWCNPISGHNTLYWYLQNLGQGPELLIRYENEEAVDDSQLPKDRFSAERLKGVDSTLKIQPAELGDSAVYLCASSPRDSSPEQFFGPGTRLTVL.

The genes are TRBV28 and TRBJ1-6; TRBD1 aligns across 8 bases. V dropped 2 bases and J dropped 10; count of bases not matched to a gene: 10. Germline values: CDR1 MDHEN, CDR2 SYDVKM. The CDR3 contains 16 residues. The CDR3 nucleotides are TGTGCCAGCAGTTTAGCCCCTGGACAGGGACGGTCACCCCTCCACTTT. It encodes CASSLAPGQGRSPLHF.

This chain uses TRBV6-1 with TRBJ2-7; no clear D. CDR1 is MNHNS, CDR2 SASEGT, per germline. The V gene lost 8 bases and the J gene lost 5 bases, with 22 bases spanning the gap. This CDR3 is 15 amino acids long. The CDR3 region has the DNA TGTGCCAGCCCCTCTCCCAGGATTAGGGTCGACGAGCAGTACTTC. It is translated as CASPSPRIRVDEQYF.

The chain combines TRBV6-1 with TRBJ1-6; D is ambiguous. The CDR3 spans 15 residues. Trimming left V 11 bases short and J 8 bases short, with 22 bases between. Germline loops: CDR1 MNHNS, CDR2 SASEGT. The CDR3, as DNA: TGTGCCGCTCGCCTACCCGTGGGAACTCATTCACCCCTCCACTTT. Translation gives CAARLPVGTHSPLHF.